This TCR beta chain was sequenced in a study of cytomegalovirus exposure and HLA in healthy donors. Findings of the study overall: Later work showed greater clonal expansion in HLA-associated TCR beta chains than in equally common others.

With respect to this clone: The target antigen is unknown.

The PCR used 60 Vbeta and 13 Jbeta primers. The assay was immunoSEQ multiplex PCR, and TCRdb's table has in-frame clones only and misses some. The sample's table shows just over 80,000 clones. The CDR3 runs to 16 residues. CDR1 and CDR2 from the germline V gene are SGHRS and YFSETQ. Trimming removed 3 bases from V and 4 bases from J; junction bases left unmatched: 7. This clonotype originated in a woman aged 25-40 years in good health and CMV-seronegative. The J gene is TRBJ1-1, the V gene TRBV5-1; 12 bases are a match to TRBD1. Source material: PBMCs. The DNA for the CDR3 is TGCGCCAGCAGCTCGGGGACAGGGGGCGCGGTCACTGAAGCTTTCTTT. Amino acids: CASSSGTGGAVTEAFF.